This T cell receptor (beta chain) was recovered during a study of blood T cell repertoires in COVID-19. Whole-study context: The samples span acute and convalescent COVID-19 from the United States, Italy and Spain. Sample material is recorded as cDNA or gDNA derived from T cells, B-cell-depleted T cells, or PBMCs.

How the authors handled the data: The authors estimated nucleated cell counts from reference gene primer amplification. Data came from immunoSEQ multiplex PCR; TCRdb stores just in-frame clones and leaves some out. V and J calls and clone size come straight from that table; D and trimming were deduced from the DNA. In the table there are under 250,000 clones, about 88% of which are singletons. CDR1 is SNHLY and CDR2 is FYNNEI in the germline V gene. This CDR3 spans 14 amino acids. J gave up 8 bases and V 5 bases, and 8 bases lay outside the gene matches. This TCR derives from a man aged 50-59 years who had recovered from COVID-19. The gene calls are TRBV2 and TRBJ2-1; 8 nucleotides align to TRBD2. Sequencing used peripheral blood. In DNA form, the CDR3 reads TGTGCCAGCAGTCCGACTAGCGCCCAGGATGAGCAGTTCTTC. It translates to CASSPTSAQDEQFF.